This T cell receptor (beta chain) was identified in a study of cytomegalovirus exposure and HLA in healthy donors. With 3 bases removed from V and 2 bases from J, the gap between germline ends came to 16 bases. This CDR3 has 16 amino acids. The germline V gene encodes CDR1 SGDLS and CDR2 YYNGEE. Points on this clone: Its matching antigen is unknown.

Libraries were prepared by immunoSEQ multiplex PCR; TCRdb keeps only in-frame clonotypes and omits some of them. The sample lists about 56,000 clones, 85% to 95% occurring once. Regarding the study as a whole: Rarity marked most TCR sequences, yet some public TCRs occurred in many donors. Researchers counted roughly 150 TCR beta chains as cytomegalovirus-associated. Later, an analysis found that TCR clusters from the first cohort tended to co-occur in the 120 or so validation repertoires.

Separate from the approximately 600-subject first cohort was the roughly 130-subject validation cohort, to which the donors belonged. The source of this sequence is a woman between 18 and 30 years old in good health and CMV-seropositive. The specimen sequenced was PBMCs. The rearrangement links TRBV9 to TRBJ2-3; a weak D match, TRBD2 (6 bases). This chain's CDR3 is CASSAARGTPTDTQYF. The CDR3 DNA follows: TGTGCCAGCAGCGCCGCGCGGGGAACCCCCACAGATACGCAGTATTTT.